This T cell receptor (beta chain) derives from a study of blood T cell repertoires in COVID-19. As for the study in general: Samples came from the United States, Italy and Spain, spanning acute and convalescent COVID-19.

The V gene lost 2 bases and the J gene lost 3 bases, with 14 bases spanning the gap. Germline values: CDR1 SQVTM, CDR2 ANQGSEA. This CDR3 region has 14 residues. TCRdb keeps only in-frame clones here, not all; method: immunoSEQ multiplex PCR. The sample contains 55,000 to 70,000 clones, approximately 91% of which appear only once. This TCR was recovered from a woman in her sixties or seventies with active COVID-19. This rearrangement joins TRBV29-1 to TRBJ2-7; possibly TRBD2 for D (6 bases). What was sequenced was peripheral blood. The CDR3 region is CSVELGGTLYEQYF. As DNA, the CDR3 is TGCAGCGTTGAACTGGGCGGGACCCTCTACGAGCAGTACTTC.